This T cell receptor (beta chain) is from a study of blood T cell repertoires in COVID-19. Germline-derived CDR1 and CDR2 are SGHRS and YFSETQ. The CDR3 totals 14 residues. V dropped 4 bases and J dropped 5; count of bases not matched to a gene: 6. Data came from immunoSEQ multiplex PCR; TCRdb stores just in-frame clones and leaves some out. This table holds 90,000 to 120,000 clones, 65% to 80% found once. This chain uses TRBV5-1 with TRBJ2-7; 10 bases are shared with TRBD1. The sample consisted of peripheral blood. The sequence came from a man aged 70 or older with acute or convalescent COVID-19. The CDR3, as DNA: TGCGCCAGCAGCCCGGGGGACAGGGGCAACGAGCAGTACTTC. Amino acid sequence: CASSPGDRGNEQYF.